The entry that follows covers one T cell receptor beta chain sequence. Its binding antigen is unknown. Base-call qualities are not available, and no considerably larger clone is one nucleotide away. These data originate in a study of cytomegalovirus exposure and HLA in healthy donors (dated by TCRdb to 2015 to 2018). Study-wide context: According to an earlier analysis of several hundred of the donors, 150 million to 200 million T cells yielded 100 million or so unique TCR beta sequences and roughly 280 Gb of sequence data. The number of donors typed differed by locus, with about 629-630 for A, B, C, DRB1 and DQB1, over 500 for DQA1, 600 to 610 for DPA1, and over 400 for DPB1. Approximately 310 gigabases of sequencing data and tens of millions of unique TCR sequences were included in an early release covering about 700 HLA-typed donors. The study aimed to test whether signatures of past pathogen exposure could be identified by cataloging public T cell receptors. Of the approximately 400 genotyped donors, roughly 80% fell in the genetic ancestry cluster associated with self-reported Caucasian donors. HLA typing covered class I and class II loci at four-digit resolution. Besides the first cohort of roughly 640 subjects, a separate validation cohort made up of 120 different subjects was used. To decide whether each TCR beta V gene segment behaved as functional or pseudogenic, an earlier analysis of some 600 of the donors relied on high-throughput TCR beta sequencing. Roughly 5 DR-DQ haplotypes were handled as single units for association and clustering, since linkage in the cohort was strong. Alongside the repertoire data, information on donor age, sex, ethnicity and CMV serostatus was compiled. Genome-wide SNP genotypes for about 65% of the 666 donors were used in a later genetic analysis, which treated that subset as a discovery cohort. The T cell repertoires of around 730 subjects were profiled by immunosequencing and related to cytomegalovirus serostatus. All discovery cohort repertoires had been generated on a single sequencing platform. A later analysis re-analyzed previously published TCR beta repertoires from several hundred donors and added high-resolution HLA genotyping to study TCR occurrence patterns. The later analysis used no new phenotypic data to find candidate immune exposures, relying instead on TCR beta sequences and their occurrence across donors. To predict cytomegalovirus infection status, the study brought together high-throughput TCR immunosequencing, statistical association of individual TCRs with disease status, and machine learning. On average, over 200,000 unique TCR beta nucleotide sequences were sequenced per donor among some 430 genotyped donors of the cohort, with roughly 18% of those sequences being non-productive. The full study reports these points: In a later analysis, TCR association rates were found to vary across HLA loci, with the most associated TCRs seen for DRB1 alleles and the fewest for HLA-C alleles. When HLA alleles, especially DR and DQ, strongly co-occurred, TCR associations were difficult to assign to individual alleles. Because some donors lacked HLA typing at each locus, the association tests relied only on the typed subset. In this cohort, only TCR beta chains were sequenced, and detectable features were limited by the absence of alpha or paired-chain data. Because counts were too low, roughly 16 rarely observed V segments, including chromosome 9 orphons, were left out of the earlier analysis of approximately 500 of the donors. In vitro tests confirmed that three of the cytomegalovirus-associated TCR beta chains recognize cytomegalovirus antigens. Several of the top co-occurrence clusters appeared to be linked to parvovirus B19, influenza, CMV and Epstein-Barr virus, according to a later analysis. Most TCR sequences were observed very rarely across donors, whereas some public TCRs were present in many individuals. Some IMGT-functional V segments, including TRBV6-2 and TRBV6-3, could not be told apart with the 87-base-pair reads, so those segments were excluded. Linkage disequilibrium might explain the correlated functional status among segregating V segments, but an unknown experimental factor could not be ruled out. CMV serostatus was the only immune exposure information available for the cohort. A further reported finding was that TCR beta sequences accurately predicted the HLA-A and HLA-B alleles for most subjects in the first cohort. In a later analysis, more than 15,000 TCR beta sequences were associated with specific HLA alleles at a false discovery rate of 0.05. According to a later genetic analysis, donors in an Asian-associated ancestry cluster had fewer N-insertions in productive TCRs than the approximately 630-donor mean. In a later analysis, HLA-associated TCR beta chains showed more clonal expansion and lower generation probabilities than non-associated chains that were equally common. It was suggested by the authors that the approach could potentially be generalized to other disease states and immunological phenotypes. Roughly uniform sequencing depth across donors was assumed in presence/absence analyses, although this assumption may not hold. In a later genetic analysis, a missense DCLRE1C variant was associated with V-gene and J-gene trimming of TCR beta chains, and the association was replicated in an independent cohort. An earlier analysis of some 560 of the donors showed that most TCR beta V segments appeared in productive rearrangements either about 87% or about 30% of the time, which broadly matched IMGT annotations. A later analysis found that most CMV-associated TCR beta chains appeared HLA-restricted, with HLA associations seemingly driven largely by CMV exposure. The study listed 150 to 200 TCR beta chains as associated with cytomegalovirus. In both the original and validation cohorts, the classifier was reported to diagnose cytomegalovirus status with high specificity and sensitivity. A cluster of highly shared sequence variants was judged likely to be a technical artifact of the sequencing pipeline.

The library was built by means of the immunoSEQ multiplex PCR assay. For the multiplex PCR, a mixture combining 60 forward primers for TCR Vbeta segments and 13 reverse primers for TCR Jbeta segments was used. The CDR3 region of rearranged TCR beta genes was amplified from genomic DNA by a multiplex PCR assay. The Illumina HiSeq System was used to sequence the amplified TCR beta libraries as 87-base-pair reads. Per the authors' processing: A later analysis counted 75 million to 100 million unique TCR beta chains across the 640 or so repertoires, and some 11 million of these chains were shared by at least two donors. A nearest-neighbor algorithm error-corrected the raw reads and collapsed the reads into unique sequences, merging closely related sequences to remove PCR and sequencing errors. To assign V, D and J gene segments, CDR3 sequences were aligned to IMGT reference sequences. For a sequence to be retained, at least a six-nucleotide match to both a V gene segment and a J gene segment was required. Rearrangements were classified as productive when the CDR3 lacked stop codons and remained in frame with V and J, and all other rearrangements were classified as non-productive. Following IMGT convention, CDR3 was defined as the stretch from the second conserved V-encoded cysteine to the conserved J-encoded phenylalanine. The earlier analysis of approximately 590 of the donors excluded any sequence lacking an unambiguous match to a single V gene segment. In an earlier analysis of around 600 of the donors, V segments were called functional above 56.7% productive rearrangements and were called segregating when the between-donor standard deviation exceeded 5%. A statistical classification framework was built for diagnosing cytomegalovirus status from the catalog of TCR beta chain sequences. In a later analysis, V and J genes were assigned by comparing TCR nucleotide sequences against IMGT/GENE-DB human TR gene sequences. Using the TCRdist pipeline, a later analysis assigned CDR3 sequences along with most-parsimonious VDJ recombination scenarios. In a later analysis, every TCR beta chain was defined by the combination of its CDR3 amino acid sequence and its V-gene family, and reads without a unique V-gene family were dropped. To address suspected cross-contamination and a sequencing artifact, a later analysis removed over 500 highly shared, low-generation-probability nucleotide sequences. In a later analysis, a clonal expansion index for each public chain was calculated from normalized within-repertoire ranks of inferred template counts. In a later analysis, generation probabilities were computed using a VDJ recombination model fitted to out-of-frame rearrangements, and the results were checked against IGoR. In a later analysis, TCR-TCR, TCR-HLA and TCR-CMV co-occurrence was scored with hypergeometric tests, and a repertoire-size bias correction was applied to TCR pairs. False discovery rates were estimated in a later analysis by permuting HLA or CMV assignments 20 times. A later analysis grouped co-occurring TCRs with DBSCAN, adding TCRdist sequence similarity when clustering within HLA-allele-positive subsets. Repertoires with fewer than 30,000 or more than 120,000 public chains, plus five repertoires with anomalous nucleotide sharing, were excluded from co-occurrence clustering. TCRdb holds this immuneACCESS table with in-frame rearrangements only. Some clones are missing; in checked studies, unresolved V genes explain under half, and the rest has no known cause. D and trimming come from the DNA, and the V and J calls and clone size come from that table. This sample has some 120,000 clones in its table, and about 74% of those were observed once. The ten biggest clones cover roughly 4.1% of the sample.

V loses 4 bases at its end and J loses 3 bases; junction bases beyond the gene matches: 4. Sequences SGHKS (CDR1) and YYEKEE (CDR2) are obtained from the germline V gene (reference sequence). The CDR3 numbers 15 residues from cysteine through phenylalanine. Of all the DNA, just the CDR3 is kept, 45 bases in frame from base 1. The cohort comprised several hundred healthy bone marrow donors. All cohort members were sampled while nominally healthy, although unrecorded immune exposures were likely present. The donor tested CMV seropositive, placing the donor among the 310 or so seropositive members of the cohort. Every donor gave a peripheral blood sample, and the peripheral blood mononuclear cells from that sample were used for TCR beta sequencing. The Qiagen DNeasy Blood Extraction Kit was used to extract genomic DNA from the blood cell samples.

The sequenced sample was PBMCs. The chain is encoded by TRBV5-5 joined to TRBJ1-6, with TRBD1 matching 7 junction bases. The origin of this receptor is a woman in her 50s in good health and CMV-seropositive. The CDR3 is CASSARDSYNSPLHF. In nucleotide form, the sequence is TGTGCCAGCAGCGCCCGGGACAGCTATAATTCACCCCTCCACTTT.